The clone carrying this TCR beta chain is categorized as medium-sized. Preparation of the TCRbeta library involved a method that used unique molecular identifiers. TCRdb re-derived calls from the PCR reads in MiXCR, one entry per CDR3 protein. The sample shows tens of thousands of distinct CDR3 sequences, about 6.3% of them seen only once. The data were obtained in a study of T-cell reconstitution after alpha-beta-depleted transplantation in children. The germline gives CDR1 LNHNV, CDR2 YYDKDF (reference sequence). Between the trimmed V and J ends, which lost 0 bases and 6 bases, there was a span of 7 bases. The CDR3 spans 13 residues.

The source material was PBMCs, mostly from graft donor cells, sampled 180 days after TCRalphabeta/CD19-depleted stem cell transplant. The source of this sequence is a male patient under 18 who had a stem cell transplant for acute myeloid leukemia, so the T cells may come from the graft donor. The chain is built from TRBV15 and TRBJ2-3; no clear D. The CDR3 nucleotides are TGTGCCACCAGCAGAGAGAGTACGGATACGCAGTATTTT. Protein: CATSRESTDTQYF.